The clone carrying this T cell receptor (beta chain) was detected many times. Antigen unknown. Together with a sample-barcoded 5' primer, a J-beta primer mix was included in a second PCR lasting roughly 6 to 12 cycles. All samples yielded 3 million or more CDR3-containing paired-end reads. TCRdb reprocessed the 5' RACE reads via MiXCR and lists one record per CDR3 protein. The sample holds roughly 900,000 distinct CDR3 sequences; 25% to 35% are singletons and the top ten take around a sixth. The record originates from a study of blood T cells in healthy people across ages. General study findings and limits: The study found more naive CD4+ cells and higher diversity in long-lived than aged donors.

Per-sample yields of isolated PBMCs were at least 6 million. This sequence was found in a woman older than 75 in good health. The sequenced sample consisted of blood.

The CDR3 reads CASFADGVQVPSTDTQYF. In DNA form, the CDR3 reads TGTGCCAGCTTCGCTGACGGGGTCCAAGTGCCTAGCACAGATACGCAGTATTTT. The chain employs TRBV18 and TRBJ2-3, with D possibly TRBD2 on 5 matching bases. The V and J ends lost 7 bases and 0 bases respectively, with 23 bases between them. CDR1 is KGHSH, CDR2 LQKENI, per germline. The CDR3 consists of 18 residues.